The rows below give T cell receptor beta chains drawn from one sample of a study of shared clonotypes between healthy human individuals. Generated by immunoSEQ multiplex PCR, the TCRdb table keeps only in-frame clones and is missing some. The sample consists of around 600,000 clones, roughly 97% of them appearing once. What was sequenced was naive CD4+ T cells sorted from blood. The receptor source for this set is a woman aged 25 to 39 in good health. Each CDR3 is given with its conserved first and last residue. D genes are given only for firm matches. The size entry is marked missing in some rows and otherwise reads once, few, many or a size class.

d_call | j_call | v_call | clone_size | cdr3_nt | cdr3_aa
. | TRBJ2-5 | TRBV5-4 | . | TGTGCCAGCAGCTTTGGGGGGTACCAAGAGACCCAGTACTTC | CASSFGGYQETQYF
TRBD2 | TRBJ2-7 | TRBV30 | . | TGTGCCTGGACCACAGCGGGACGACCGGGAGACGAGCAGTACTTC | CAWTTAGRPGDEQYF
TRBD2 | TRBJ2-1 | TRBV6-5 | . | TGTGCCAGCAGTTATGGGCTAGCGGACTACAATGAGCAGTTCTTC | CASSYGLADYNEQFF
. | TRBJ2-1 | TRBV10-1 | . | TGCGCCAGCAGTGGTTTTGGGGGATGGCGCGGTGAGCAGTTCTTC | CASSGFGGWRGEQFF
. | TRBJ2-3 | TRBV28 | . | TGTAAGGCTAGCTCCCAATATACGCAGTATTTT | CKASSQYTQYF
. | TRBJ2-7 | TRBV6-5 | . | TGTGCCAGCAGTTACGGCAGGGGTACCTACGAGCAGTACTTC | CASSYGRGTYEQYF
. | TRBJ2-5 | TRBV18 | . | TGTGCCAGTAATAACATGAGGGAGACCCAGTACTTC | CASNNMRETQYF
TRBD1 | TRBJ1-2 | TRBV7-9 | . | TGTGCCAGCAGCTCAGCCGCACAGGGGATTAACTATGGCTACACCTTC | CASSSAAQGINYGYTF
. | TRBJ2-6 | TRBV5-1 | . | TGCGCCAGCAGGGGGGACTCTGGGGCCAACGTCCTGACTTTC | CASRGDSGANVLTF
. | TRBJ2-7 | TRBV4-1 | . | TGCGCCAGCAGCCGGTACGGGACGGCCTACGAGCAGTACTTC | CASSRYGTAYEQYF
. | TRBJ2-7 | TRBV9 | . | TGTGCCAGCAGCGTAGCTGCCTCCGGGGCTTCCTACGAGCAGTACTTC | CASSVAASGASYEQYF
. | TRBJ2-7 | TRBV28 | . | TGTGCCAGCAGTTCCACAGTCTACGAGCAGTACTTC | CASSSTVYEQYF
. | TRBJ2-1 | TRBV7-2 | . | TGTGCCAGCAGCCCCTCGGAGGGGGGCTCCTACAATGAGCAGTTCTTC | CASSPSEGGSYNEQFF
. | TRBJ2-7 | TRBV19 | . | TGTGCCAGTAGTATAGATGGAACAGGCTCCTACTACGAGCAGTACTTC | CASSIDGTGSYYEQYF
TRBD1 | TRBJ1-1 | TRBV6-4 | once | TGTGCCAGCAGTCGAACGGAACAGGGGACTGAAGCTTTCTTT | CASSRTEQGTEAFF
TRBD2 | TRBJ2-5 | TRBV28 | . | TGTGCCAGCAGTTTTAGACTAGCGGGGCCACAAGAGACCCAGTACTTC | CASSFRLAGPQETQYF
TRBD1 | TRBJ1-3 | TRBV7-8 | . | TGTGCCAGCACCGGGACAGGGGCTATCTCTGGAAACACCATATATTTT | CASTGTGAISGNTIYF
. | TRBJ2-5 | TRBV28 | . | TGTGCCAGCAGTTTACCTGACATGGGGCAGTACTTC | CASSLPDMGQYF
TRBD1 | TRBJ2-6 | TRBV28 | once | TGTGCCAGCAGTTTAAACAGGGGAAAGCTCTCTGGGGCCAACGTCCTGACTTTC | CASSLNRGKLSGANVLTF
. | TRBJ1-3 | TRBV7-8 | . | TGTGCCAGCAGCTGGGATTCGGGGGGTGGCGAAAACACCATATATTTT | CASSWDSGGGENTIYF
TRBD1 | TRBJ1-1 | TRBV27 | . | TGTGCCAGCAGTACACAGGGGGGCTGGGTGAACACTGAAGCTTTCTTT | CASSTQGGWVNTEAFF
TRBD2 | TRBJ2-7 | TRBV7-9 | . | TGTGCCAGCAGCTCCCTATCCGGGACTAATTTCTTC | CASSSLSGTNFF
. | TRBJ2-2 | TRBV29-1 | . | TGCAGCGCGGACATTGGGAACACCGGGGAGCTGTTTTTT | CSADIGNTGELFF
. | TRBJ1-5 | TRBV28 | . | TGTGCCAGCAGCCTGAGGGGTTGGCGGTATCAGCCCCAGCATTTT | CASSLRGWRYQPQHF
. | TRBJ2-1 | TRBV5-1 | . | TGCGCCAGCAGCTATGCCGTCGGGACGATAAAGTACAATGAGCAGTTCTTC | CASSYAVGTIKYNEQFF
. | TRBJ1-1 | TRBV4-1 | few | TGCGCCAGCAGCCAAGGCAGGTACACTGAAGCTTTCTTT | CASSQGRYTEAFF
TRBD1 | TRBJ2-7 | TRBV27 | . | TGTGCCAGCAGTTTGGGCAGGGGACAGGGGTCGGACGAGCAGTACTTC | CASSLGRGQGSDEQYF
TRBD2 | TRBJ2-7 | TRBV11-2 | . | TGTGCCAGCAGCTTGGGACTAGCGCCAACCTACGAGCAGTACTTC | CASSLGLAPTYEQYF
. | TRBJ2-7 | TRBV5-1 | . | TGCGCCAGCAGCCAACCGGGCCACTCCTACGAGCAGTACTTC | CASSQPGHSYEQYF
. | TRBJ2-7 | TRBV5-1 | . | TGCGCCAGCAGCTTATTAGCTCCGGGGGATAGCTACGAGCAGTACTTC | CASSLLAPGDSYEQYF
. | TRBJ2-1 | TRBV19 | . | TGTGCCAGTAGCCGGGACATCCTTCCCCAAGCTAGGGGCGATGAGCAGTTCTTC | CASSRDILPQARGDEQFF
. | TRBJ2-7 | TRBV28 | . | TGTGCCAGCTCGGGAGCTCCCCCCTACGAGCAGTACTTC | CASSGAPPYEQYF
. | TRBJ2-3 | TRBV19 | . | TGTGCCAGTAGTATAAACCCGCCCCGGACTCGCACAGATACGCAGTATTTT | CASSINPPRTRTDTQYF
. | TRBJ2-7 | TRBV19 | . | TGTGCCAGTAGTATCCCGCCTTTGGGCGGGGTACCCTACGAGCAGTACTTC | CASSIPPLGGVPYEQYF
. | TRBJ1-2 | TRBV19 | . | TGTGCCAGTAGTATTCCCCCGGCCGGCTATGGCTACACCTTC | CASSIPPAGYGYTF
TRBD1 | TRBJ2-7 | TRBV19 | . | TGTGCCAGCCGTGGACAGGGTCGAGACGAGCAGTACTTC | CASRGQGRDEQYF
. | TRBJ1-1 | TRBV28 | . | TGTGCCAGCAGTCCCTCGGGGATGAACACTGAAGCTTTCTTT | CASSPSGMNTEAFF
. | TRBJ1-1 | TRBV5-1 | . | TGCGCCAGCAGCTTCGGAGATTCGGGAACTGAAGCTTTCTTT | CASSFGDSGTEAFF
TRBD1 | TRBJ1-2 | TRBV9 | . | TGTGCCAGCAGCGGATGGGACAGGGGTCCGGGAGGCTACACCTTC | CASSGWDRGPGGYTF
. | TRBJ2-3 | TRBV5-4 | . | TGTGCCAGCAGCTCTGGGACTAGCACAGATACGCAGTATTTT | CASSSGTSTDTQYF
. | TRBJ1-2 | TRBV28 | . | TGTGCCACCTCGGACAGCATAGGTGGCTACACCTTC | CATSDSIGGYTF
. | TRBJ2-2 | TRBV11-3 | . | TGTGCCAGCAGCTTATCGGACGGGTACACCGGGGAGCTGTTTTTT | CASSLSDGYTGELFF
. | TRBJ1-1 | TRBV6-1 | . | TGTGCCAGCAGGGCAAGGGTGACTGAAGCTTTCTTT | CASRARVTEAFF
. | TRBJ2-2 | TRBV27 | . | TGTGCCAGCAGTTTCACGGGGTTCGGGGAGCTGTTTTTT | CASSFTGFGELFF
. | TRBJ1-5 | TRBV28 | . | TGTGCCAGCAGACCAACAGGGAAGAATCAGCCCCAGCATTTT | CASRPTGKNQPQHF
TRBD2 | TRBJ2-7 | TRBV5-1 | . | TGCGCCAGCAGCTTGGGACTAGCGGTCTACGAGCAGTACTTC | CASSLGLAVYEQYF
TRBD1 | TRBJ1-1 | TRBV18 | . | TGTGCCAGCTCACTGACAGGGATGGGCACTGAAGCTTTCTTT | CASSLTGMGTEAFF
. | TRBJ2-5 | TRBV9 | . | TGTGCCAGCAGCGCCCCAGCACAAGCCGGGACCCAGTACTTC | CASSAPAQAGTQYF
TRBD1 | TRBJ1-4 | TRBV19 | . | TGTGCCAGTAGTATTACACAGGGGAGCCACGAAAAACTGTTTTTT | CASSITQGSHEKLFF
TRBD2 | TRBJ2-7 | TRBV27 | once | TGTGCCAGCAGTCCAAGACTAGCAACCTACGAGCAGTACTTC | CASSPRLATYEQYF
. | TRBJ1-2 | TRBV2 | . | TGTGCCAGCAGCTGGCAGGGACACCGCCGGGATGGCTACACCTTC | CASSWQGHRRDGYTF
. | TRBJ1-5 | TRBV4-2 | once | TGTGCCAGCAGCCAGGTCACCGTGGGCAATCAGCCCCAGCATTTT | CASSQVTVGNQPQHF
TRBD2 | TRBJ2-1 | TRBV2 | . | TGTGCCAGCAGTGCGGGACTAGGGAATGAGCAGTTCTTC | CASSAGLGNEQFF